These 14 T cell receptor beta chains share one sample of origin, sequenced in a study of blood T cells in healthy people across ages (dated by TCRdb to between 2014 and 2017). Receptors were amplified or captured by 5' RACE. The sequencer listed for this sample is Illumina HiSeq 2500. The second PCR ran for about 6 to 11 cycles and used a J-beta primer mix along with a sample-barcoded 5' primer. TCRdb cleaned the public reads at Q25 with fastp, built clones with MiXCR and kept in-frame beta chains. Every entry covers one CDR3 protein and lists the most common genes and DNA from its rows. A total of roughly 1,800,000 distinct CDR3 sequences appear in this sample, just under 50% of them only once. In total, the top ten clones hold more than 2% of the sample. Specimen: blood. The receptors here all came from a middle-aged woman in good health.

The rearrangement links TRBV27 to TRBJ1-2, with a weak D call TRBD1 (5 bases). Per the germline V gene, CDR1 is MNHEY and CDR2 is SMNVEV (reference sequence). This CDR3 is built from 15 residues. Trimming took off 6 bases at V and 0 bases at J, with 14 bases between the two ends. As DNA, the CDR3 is TGTGCCAGCAGCTCATCAGGGTCAGCTAACTATGGCTACACCTTC. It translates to CASSSSGSANYGYTF.

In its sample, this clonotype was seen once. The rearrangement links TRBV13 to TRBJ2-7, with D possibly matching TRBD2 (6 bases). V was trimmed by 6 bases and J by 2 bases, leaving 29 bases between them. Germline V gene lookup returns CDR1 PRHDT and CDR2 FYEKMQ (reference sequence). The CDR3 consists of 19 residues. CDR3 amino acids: CASRLGGLDAGEGTYEQYF. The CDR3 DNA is TGTGCCAGCAGATTGGGGGGTCTGGACGCCGGGGAAGGTACCTACGAGCAGTACTTC.

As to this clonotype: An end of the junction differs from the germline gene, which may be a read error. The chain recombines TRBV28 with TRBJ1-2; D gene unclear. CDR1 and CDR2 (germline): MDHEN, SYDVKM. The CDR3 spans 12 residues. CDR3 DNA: TGTGCAAGCAGTTTGCTCGATCTGGGCTACACCTTC. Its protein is CASSLLDLGYTF.

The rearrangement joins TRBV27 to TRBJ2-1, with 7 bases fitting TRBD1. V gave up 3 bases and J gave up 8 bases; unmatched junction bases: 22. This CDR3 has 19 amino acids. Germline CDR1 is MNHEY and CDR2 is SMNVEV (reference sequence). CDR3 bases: TGTGCCAGCAGTTTTCCCCCAGCGAGGGGGCTTTTGGATATCTATGAGCAGTTCTTC. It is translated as CASSFPPARGLLDIYEQFF.

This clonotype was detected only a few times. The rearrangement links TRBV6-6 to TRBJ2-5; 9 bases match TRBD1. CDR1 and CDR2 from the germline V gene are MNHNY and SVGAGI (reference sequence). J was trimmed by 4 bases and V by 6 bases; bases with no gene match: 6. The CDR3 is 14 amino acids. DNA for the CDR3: TGTGCCAGCAGGCCCGCGGACAGGGGAGAGACCCAGTACTTC. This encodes CASRPADRGETQYF.

CDR3 sequence: CSATGDISGTDTQYF. The DNA for the CDR3 is TGCAGTGCTACCGGGGACATTTCTGGCACAGATACGCAGTATTTT. The chain links TRBV20-1 to TRBJ2-3, with TRBD1 as a possible D gene (6 bases). The germline V gene has CDR1 DFQATT and CDR2 SNEGSKA (reference sequence). There are 15 residues in the CDR3. Trimming stripped 4 bases from V and 1 base from J, with 15 bases between.

CDR3 sequence: CASLSTGAYNEQYF. CDR3 in DNA: TGTGCCAGTTTAAGTACGGGGGCCTACAATGAGCAGTACTTC. The V call is TRBV7-2, the J call TRBJ2-7; possibly TRBD1 or TRBD2 for D (6 bases each). The V end lost 9 bases, the J end lost 7 bases, and 22 bases lay between the germline ends. Germline loops: CDR1 SGHTA, CDR2 FQGNSA. This CDR3 comprises 14 residues. The full variable domain, rest sourced from reference TRBV7-2 and TRBJ2-7, is GAGVSQSPSNKVTEKGKDVELRCDPISGHTALYWYRQSLGQGLEFLIYFQGNSAPDKSGLPSDRFSAERTGGSVSTLTIQRTQQEDSAVYLCASLSTGAYNEQYFGPGTRLTVT.

In DNA form, the CDR3 reads TGCGCCAGCAGCCCTCTCGGGGGGTCCAACTATGGCTACACCTTC. Its protein product is CASSPLGGSNYGYTF. The chain joins TRBV4-1 to TRBJ1-2; a weak D match, TRBD1 (5 bases). This CDR3 is 15 amino acids long. The V end was cut by 4 bases, the J end by 2 bases, with 14 bases between. CDR1 MGHRA and CDR2 YSYEKL come from the germline V gene.

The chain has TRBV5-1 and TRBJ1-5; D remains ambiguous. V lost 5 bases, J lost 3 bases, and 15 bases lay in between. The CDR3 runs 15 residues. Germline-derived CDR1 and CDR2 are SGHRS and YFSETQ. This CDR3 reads CASSPEGVINQPQHF. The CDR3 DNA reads TGCGCCAGCAGTCCCGAAGGAGTGATCAATCAGCCCCAGCATTTT. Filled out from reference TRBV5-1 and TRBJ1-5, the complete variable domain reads KAGVTQTPRYLIKTRGQQVTLSCSPISGHRSVSWYQQTPGQGLQFLFEYFSETQRNKGNFPGRFSGRQFSNSRSEMNVSTLELGDSALYLCASSPEGVINQPQHFGDGTRLSIL.

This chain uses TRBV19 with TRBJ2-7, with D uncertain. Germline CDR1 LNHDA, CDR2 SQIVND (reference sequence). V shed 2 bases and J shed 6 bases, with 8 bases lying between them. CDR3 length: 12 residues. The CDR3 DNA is TGTGCCAGTAGTATATCATCGGGCGAGCAGTACTTC. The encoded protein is CASSISSGEQYF.

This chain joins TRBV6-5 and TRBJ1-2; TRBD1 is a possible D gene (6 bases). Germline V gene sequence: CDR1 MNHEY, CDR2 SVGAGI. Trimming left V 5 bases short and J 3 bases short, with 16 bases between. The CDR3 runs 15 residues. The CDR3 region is CASSPGRGGYYGYTF. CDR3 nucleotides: TGTGCCAGCAGTCCGGGTAGGGGGGGCTACTATGGCTACACCTTC.

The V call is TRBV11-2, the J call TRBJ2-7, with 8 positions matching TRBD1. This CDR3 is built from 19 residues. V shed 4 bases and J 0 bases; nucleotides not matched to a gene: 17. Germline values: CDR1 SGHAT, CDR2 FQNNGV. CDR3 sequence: CASSSLRGRAGGVSYEQYF. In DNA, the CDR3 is TGTGCCAGCAGCTCCCTGCGCGGACGAGCAGGGGGCGTCTCCTACGAGCAGTACTTC.

CDR3 DNA sequence: TGTGCCAGCACCCGACAGGGGGCACATGGCTACACCTTC. Translating it yields CASTRQGAHGYTF. The V and J genes are TRBV2 and TRBJ1-2; 10 bases agree with TRBD1. The CDR3 has 13 amino acids. Germline CDR1 is SNHLY and CDR2 is FYNNEI. The V and J ends lost 7 bases and 6 bases, in that order; junction bases with no gene match: 5.

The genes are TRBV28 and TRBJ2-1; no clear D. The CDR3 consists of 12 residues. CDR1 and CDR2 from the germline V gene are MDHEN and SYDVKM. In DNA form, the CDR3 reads TGTGTCAGTCGTGGTCCTTACAATGAGCAGTTCTTC. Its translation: CVSRGPYNEQFF.